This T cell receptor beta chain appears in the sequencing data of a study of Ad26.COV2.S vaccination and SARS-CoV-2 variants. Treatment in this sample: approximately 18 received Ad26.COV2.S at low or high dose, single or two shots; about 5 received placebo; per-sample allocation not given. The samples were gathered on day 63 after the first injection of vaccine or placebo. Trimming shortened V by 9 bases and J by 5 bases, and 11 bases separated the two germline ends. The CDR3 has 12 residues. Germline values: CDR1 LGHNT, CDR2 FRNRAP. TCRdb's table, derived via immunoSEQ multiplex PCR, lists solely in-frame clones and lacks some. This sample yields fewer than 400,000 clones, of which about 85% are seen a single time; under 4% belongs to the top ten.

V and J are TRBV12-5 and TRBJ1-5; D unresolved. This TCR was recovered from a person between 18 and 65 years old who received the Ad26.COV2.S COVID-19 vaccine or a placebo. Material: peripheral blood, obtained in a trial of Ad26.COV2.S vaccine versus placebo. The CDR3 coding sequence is TGTGCTAGGGGAGGCCCTCATCAGCCCCAGCATTTT. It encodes CARGGPHQPQHF.